This passage covers 20 T cell receptor beta chains from one sample sequenced in a study of shared clonotypes between healthy human individuals. This table comes from immunoSEQ multiplex PCR, and its TCRdb copy is limited to in-frame clones, with some not included. This sample has some 2,100,000 clones, with about 92% found just once. As defined, naive CD8 cells were CD45RO-negative and positively selected for CCR7, with terminally differentiated effector memory CD45RA+ cells excluded. Material for sequencing was naive CD8+ T cells from PBMCs. These receptors all come from a young man in good health. Some clones in this sample may be carry-over from other donors' samples.

The chain employs TRBV28 and TRBJ2-1; the D is unclear. This CDR3 has 14 residues. With 2 bases removed from V and 9 bases from J, the gap between germline ends came to 14 bases. Germline-derived CDR1 and CDR2 are MDHEN and SYDVKM. CDR3 region: CASSLEMMDAEQFF. The CDR3 DNA reads TGTGCCAGCAGTTTAGAAATGATGGACGCTGAGCAGTTCTTC.

This sequence joins TRBV6-6 and TRBJ2-7, with 7 bases identical to TRBD1. CDR3 length: 16 amino acids. The V gene end was trimmed by 4 bases and the J gene end by 1 base; junction bases not matched to a gene: 10. CDR1 MNHNY and CDR2 SVGAGI come from the germline V gene (reference sequence). CDR3 loop: CASSLQTGESSYEQYF. The CDR3 DNA reads as TGTGCCAGCAGTTTACAAACAGGGGAGTCATCCTACGAGCAGTACTTC.

This clone came up once. Other DNA sequences in this specimen translate into the identical CDR3. The rearrangement links TRBV7-9 to TRBJ2-1; 7 bases line up with TRBD2. Germline values: CDR1 SEHNR, CDR2 FQNEAQ (reference sequence). The CDR3 length is 14 residues. The trim removed 2 bases at V and 4 bases at J, leaving 2 bases unmatched. Here the CDR3 reads CASSLSGIYNEQFF. DNA for the CDR3: TGTGCCAGCAGCTTAAGCGGGATATACAATGAGCAGTTCTTC.

The chain links TRBV6-5 to TRBJ1-2; the D is unclear. Germline V gene lookup returns CDR1 MNHEY and CDR2 SVGAGI. The CDR3 contains 15 residues. Trimming removed 2 bases from V and 3 bases from J, with 13 bases in between. In nucleotides, the CDR3 is TGTGCCAGCAGTTACCAAACAAGTGGGGACTATGGCTACACCTTC. Amino acids: CASSYQTSGDYGYTF.

The rearrangement joins TRBV7-9 to TRBJ2-2, with 9 positions matching TRBD2. The junction had 4 bases not matched to a gene; V was cut back by 5 bases and J by 0 bases. The V gene's germline CDR1 is SEHNR and CDR2 FQNEAQ (reference sequence). This CDR3 contains 16 residues. The chain's CDR3 is CASSILAGSNTGELFF. CDR3 DNA: TGTGCCAGCAGCATACTAGCGGGCTCGAACACCGGGGAGCTGTTTTTT.

Points on this clone: Other DNA sequences of this sample code for an identical CDR3. The chain combines TRBV7-9 with TRBJ2-5; no reliable D call. CDR1 SEHNR and CDR2 FQNEAQ come from the germline V gene (reference sequence). The CDR3 is made up of 12 amino acids. V shed 4 bases and J shed 1 base, with 4 bases lying between them. CDR3 sequence (DNA): TGTGCCAGCAGCTCGGTCCAAGAGACCCAGTACTTC. Translated, it gives CASSSVQETQYF. Drawing the rest from reference TRBV7-9 and TRBJ2-5, the complete variable domain is DTGVSQNPRHKITKRGQNVTFRCDPISEHNRLYWYRQTLGQGPEFLTYFQNEAQLEKSRLLSDRFSAERPKGSFSTLEIQRTEQGDSAMYLCASSSVQETQYFGPGTRLLVL.

The rearrangement links TRBV28 to TRBJ2-7; D not resolved. Germline V gene lookup returns CDR1 MDHEN and CDR2 SYDVKM. V shed 6 bases and J shed 2 bases, with 5 bases lying between them. The CDR3 is 11 amino acids. The CDR3, as DNA: TGTGCCAGCAGCCCTCCCTACGAGCAGTACTTC. Protein sequence: CASSPPYEQYF.

The chain employs TRBV5-1 and TRBJ2-5; D is undetermined. The germline CDR1 and CDR2 sequences are SGHRS and YFSETQ. This CDR3 region has 13 residues. V was clipped by 2 bases and J by 2 bases, with 7 bases between them. The CDR3 nucleotides are TGCGCCAGCAGCTTAGGCAGGCAAGAGACCCAGTACTTC. It codes for CASSLGRQETQYF.

The V gene is TRBV28, the J gene TRBJ1-2, with no clear D. Trimming cost V 10 bases and J 8 bases, with 23 bases left between them. From germline, CDR1 is MDHEN and CDR2 SYDVKM. CDR3 length: 14 residues. CDR3 loop: CATNPRTNTEGYTF. CDR3 nucleotide sequence: TGTGCCACCAACCCTCGGACCAACACGGAGGGCTACACCTTC.

V usage is TRBV5-1 and J usage is TRBJ2-1; D is perhaps TRBD2 (5 bases). Trimming removed 4 bases at V and 4 bases at J, with 9 bases between. CDR3 length: 13 amino acids. CDR1 and CDR2 (germline): SGHRS, YFSETQ. For the CDR3, the DNA is TGCGCCAGCAGCCGAACTAGTTACAATGAGCAGTTCTTC. Residues: CASSRTSYNEQFF.

The chain uses TRBV6-1 and TRBJ1-4; D is unclear. The V gene's germline CDR1 is MNHNS and CDR2 SASEGT. This CDR3 is built from 14 residues. V was clipped by 0 bases and J by 8 bases, with 10 bases between them. CDR3 DNA: TGTGCCAGCAGTGAAGCGGCGGCGGGGGAAAAACTGTTTTTT. Protein: CASSEAAAGEKLFF.

The chain joins TRBV11-2 to TRBJ2-4, with D possibly matching TRBD1 (5 bases). The CDR3 loop spans 13 amino acids. V was trimmed by 0 bases and J by 8 bases, leaving 8 bases between them. Germline V lookup: CDR1 SGHAT, CDR2 FQNNGV. CDR3 sequence (DNA): TGTGCCAGCAGCTTAGACAGGGTTGACATTCAGTACTTC. Translated: CASSLDRVDIQYF.

This sequence joins TRBV28 and TRBJ2-1; 8 nucleotides agree with TRBD1. V shed 3 bases, J shed 4 bases, and the junction held 2 bases outside the gene matches. The germline V gene encodes CDR1 MDHEN and CDR2 SYDVKM. The CDR3 is 14 amino acids. This CDR3 is CASSLRDRYNEQFF. The DNA for the CDR3 is TGTGCCAGCAGTTTGCGGGACAGGTACAATGAGCAGTTCTTC.

The chain recombines TRBV2 with TRBJ2-4; no firm D call. This CDR3 spans 15 amino acids. CDR1 SNHLY and CDR2 FYNNEI come from the germline V gene. The ends were cut back, 7 bases at V and 2 bases at J, with 15 bases in the middle. CDR3 nucleotides: TGTGCCAGCACCCCAGGTAGTGTGACCAAAAACATTCAGTACTTC. It is translated as CASTPGSVTKNIQYF.

The rearrangement links TRBV28 to TRBJ2-1, with 7 bases lining up with TRBD2. This CDR3 has 18 residues. Trimming took 1 base from V and 8 from J; bases not matched to a gene: 17. Germline V gives CDR1 MDHEN, CDR2 SYDVKM. The chain's CDR3 is CASSLSAPNSGLEHEQFF. CDR3 nucleotide sequence: TGTGCCAGCAGTTTATCCGCCCCGAATAGCGGGCTGGAGCATGAGCAGTTCTTC.

The rearrangement joins TRBV6-4 to TRBJ2-3; weak D call: TRBD2 (5 bases). Germline CDR1 reads MRHNA; CDR2 reads SNTAGT. The CDR3 loop spans 19 amino acids. V was cut by 8 bases and J by 0 bases, with 27 bases left in between. DNA for the CDR3: TGTGCCAGCTCTAGGGCTAGCAAGTCAAAGCAGTCTAGCACAGATACGCAGTATTTT. This encodes CASSRASKSKQSSTDTQYF.

Concerning this clone itself: Within the sample, other DNA sequences also encode this same CDR3. The chain carries TRBV27 and TRBJ1-1, with TRBD1 identical over 8 bases. CDR3 length: 12 residues. V lost 5 bases and J lost 4; bases outside the gene matches: 0. Germline V gene sequence: CDR1 MNHEY, CDR2 SMNVEV (reference sequence). CDR3 in amino acids: CASSTGGTEAFF. DNA of the CDR3: TGTGCCAGCAGTACAGGGGGCACTGAAGCTTTCTTT.

The chain carries TRBV5-6 and TRBJ1-2; the match to TRBD1 covers 10 bases. Losses at the gene ends were 4 bases for V and 4 bases for J; bases not matched to a gene: 7. The germline V gene has CDR1 SGHDT and CDR2 YYEEEE. This CDR3 spans 15 amino acids. The CDR3 sequence: CASSPPRQGAYGYTF. In nucleotides, the CDR3 is TGTGCCAGCAGCCCCCCCCGACAGGGGGCCTATGGCTACACCTTC.

This clone was observed a single time. The gene calls are TRBV4-1 and TRBJ2-7; 7 bases are shared with TRBD1. The CDR3 extends over 16 amino acids. Germline assignment: CDR1 MGHRA and CDR2 YSYEKL. J lost 3 bases, V lost 3 bases, and 11 bases had no gene match. The CDR3 loop reads CASSQTAEYRGYEQYF. In DNA form, the CDR3 reads TGCGCCAGCAGCCAGACGGCTGAGTACAGGGGCTACGAGCAGTACTTC.

The chain carries TRBV10-3 and TRBJ2-7; TRBD1 agrees at 8 bases. The junction had 12 bases not matched to a gene; V was cut back by 6 bases and J by 5 bases. Germline V CDR1 and CDR2: ENHRY, SYGVKD. CDR3 length equals 15 residues. In nucleotides, the CDR3 is TGTGCCATCAGGGTGACAGGGGAAACGGTGAACGAGCAGTACTTC. Its protein is CAIRVTGETVNEQYF.